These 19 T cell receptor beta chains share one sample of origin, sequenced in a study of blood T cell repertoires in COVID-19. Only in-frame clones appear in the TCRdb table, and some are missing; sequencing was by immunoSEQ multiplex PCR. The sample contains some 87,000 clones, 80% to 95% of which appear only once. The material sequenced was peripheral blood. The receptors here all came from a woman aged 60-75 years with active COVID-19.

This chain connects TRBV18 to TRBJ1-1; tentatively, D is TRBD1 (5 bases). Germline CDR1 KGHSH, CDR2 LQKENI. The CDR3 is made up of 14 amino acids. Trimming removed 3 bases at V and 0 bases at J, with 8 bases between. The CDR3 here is CASSPSRVNTEAFF. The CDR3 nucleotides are TGTGCCAGCTCACCGTCCAGGGTGAACACTGAAGCTTTCTTT.

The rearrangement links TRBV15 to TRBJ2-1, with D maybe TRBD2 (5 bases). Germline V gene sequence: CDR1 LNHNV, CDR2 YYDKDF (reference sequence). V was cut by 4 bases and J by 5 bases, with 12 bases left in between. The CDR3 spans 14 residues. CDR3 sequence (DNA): TGTGCCACCAGCATCCAAACGACTAACAATGAGCAGTTCTTC. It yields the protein CATSIQTTNNEQFF.

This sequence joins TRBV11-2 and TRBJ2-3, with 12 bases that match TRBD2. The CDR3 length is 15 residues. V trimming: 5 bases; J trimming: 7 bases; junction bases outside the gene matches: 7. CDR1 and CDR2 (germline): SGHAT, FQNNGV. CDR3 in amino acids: CASSNGLAGWYTQYF. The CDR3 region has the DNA TGTGCCAGCAGCAATGGACTAGCGGGATGGTATACGCAGTATTTT.

In DNA, the CDR3 is TGTGCCAGCAGCTTAGCGTTAGGGGGATCATACGAGCAGTACTTC. It is translated as CASSLALGGSYEQYF. The gene calls are TRBV11-3 and TRBJ2-7; TRBD1 is a possible D gene (6 bases). The CDR3 length is 15 residues. Trimming removed 1 base from V and 4 bases from J, with 14 bases in between. Per the germline V gene, CDR1 is SGHNT and CDR2 is YENEEA.

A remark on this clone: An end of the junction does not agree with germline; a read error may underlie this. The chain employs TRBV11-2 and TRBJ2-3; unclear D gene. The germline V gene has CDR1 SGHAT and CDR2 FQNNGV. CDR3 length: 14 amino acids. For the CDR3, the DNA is TGTGCCAGCAACTTAGATCTTAACACAGATACGCAGTATTTT. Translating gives CASNLDLNTDTQYF.

As DNA, the CDR3 is TGTGCCAGCAGTCCCCCCAGGCGGGGGGTCACAGATACGCAGTATTTT. Amino acids: CASSPPRRGVTDTQYF. The chain has TRBV27 and TRBJ2-3; 8 nucleotides line up with TRBD2. Germline V lookup: CDR1 MNHEY, CDR2 SMNVEV (reference sequence). This CDR3 spans 16 amino acids. Trimming at V came to 5 bases and at J to 2 bases, leaving 9 bases not matched to a gene.

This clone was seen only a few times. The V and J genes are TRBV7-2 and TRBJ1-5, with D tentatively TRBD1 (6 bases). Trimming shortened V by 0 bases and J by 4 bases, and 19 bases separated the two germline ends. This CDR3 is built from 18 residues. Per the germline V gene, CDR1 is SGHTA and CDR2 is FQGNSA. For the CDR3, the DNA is TGTGCCAGCAGCTTAGCCGCGGGGGGGCGCCTGGGGAATCAGCCCCAGCATTTT. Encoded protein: CASSLAAGGRLGNQPQHF.

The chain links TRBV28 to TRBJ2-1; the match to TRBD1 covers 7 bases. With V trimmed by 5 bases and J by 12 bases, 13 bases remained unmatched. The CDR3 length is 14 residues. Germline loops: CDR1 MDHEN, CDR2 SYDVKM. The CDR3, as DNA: TGTGCCAGCAGTCCGGGACAGACTGATCGGGGGCAGTTCTTC. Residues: CASSPGQTDRGQFF.

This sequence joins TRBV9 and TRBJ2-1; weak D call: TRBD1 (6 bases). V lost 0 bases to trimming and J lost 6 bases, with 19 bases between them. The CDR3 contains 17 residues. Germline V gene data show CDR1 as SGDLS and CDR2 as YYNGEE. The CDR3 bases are TGTGCCAGCAGCGTAGCTACTCAGGGGAAAGGGGGCAATGAGCAGTTCTTC. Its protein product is CASSVATQGKGGNEQFF.

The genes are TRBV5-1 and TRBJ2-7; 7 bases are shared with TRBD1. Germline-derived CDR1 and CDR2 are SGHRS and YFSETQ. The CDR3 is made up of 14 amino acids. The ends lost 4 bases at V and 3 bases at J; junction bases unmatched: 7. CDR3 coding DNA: TGCGCCAGCAGCCAGCCGAGGGACAGCTACGAGCAGTACTTC. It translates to CASSQPRDSYEQYF.

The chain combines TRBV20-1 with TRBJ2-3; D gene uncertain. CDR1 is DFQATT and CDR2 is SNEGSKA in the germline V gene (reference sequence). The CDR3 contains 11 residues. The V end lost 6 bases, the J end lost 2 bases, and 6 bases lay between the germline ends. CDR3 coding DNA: TGCAGTGCAGAGGACACAGATACGCAGTATTTT. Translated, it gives CSAEDTDTQYF.

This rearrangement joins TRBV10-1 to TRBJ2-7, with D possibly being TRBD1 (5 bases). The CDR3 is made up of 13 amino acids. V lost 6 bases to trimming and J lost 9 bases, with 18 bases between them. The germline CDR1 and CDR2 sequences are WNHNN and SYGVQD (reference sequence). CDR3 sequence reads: CASSSHFGAGQYF. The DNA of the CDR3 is TGCGCCAGCAGCTCCCACTTTGGGGCTGGGCAGTACTTC.

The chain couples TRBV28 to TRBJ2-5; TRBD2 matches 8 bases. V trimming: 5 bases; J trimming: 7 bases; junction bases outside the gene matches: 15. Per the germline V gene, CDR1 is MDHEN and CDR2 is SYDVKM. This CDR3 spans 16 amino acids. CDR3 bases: TGTGCCAGCAGTAGAACTAGCGGAGGTCCTGGGGGGACCCAGTACTTC. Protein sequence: CASSRTSGGPGGTQYF. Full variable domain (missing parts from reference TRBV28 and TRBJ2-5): DVKVTQSSRYLVKRTGEKVFLECVQDMDHENMFWYRQDPGLGLRLIYFSYDVKMKEKGDIPEGYSVSREKKERFSLILESASTNQTSMYLCASSRTSGGPGGTQYFGPGTRLLVL.

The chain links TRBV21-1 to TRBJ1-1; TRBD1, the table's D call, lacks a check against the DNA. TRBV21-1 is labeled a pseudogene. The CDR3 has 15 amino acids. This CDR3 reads CASSKRSRGATEAFF. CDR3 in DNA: TGTGCCAGCAGCAAACGAAGCCGTGGGGCCACTGAAGCTTTCTTT.

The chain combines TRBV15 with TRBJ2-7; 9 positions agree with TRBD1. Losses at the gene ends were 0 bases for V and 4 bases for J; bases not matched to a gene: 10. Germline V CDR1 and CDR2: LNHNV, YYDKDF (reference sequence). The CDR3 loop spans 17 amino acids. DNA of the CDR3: TGTGCCACCAGCAGAGATAGGGCGGGGACAGGGAGATACGAGCAGTACTTC. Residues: CATSRDRAGTGRYEQYF.

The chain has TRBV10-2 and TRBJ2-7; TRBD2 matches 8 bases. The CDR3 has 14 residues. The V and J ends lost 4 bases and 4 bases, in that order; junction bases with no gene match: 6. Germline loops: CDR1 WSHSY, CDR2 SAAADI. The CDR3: CASSVASGLYEQYF. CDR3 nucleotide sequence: TGCGCCAGCAGTGTCGCTAGCGGGCTATACGAGCAGTACTTC.

This chain's CDR3 is CASSPTGGLNQPQHF. The CDR3 region has the DNA TGTGCCAGCAGTCCAACAGGGGGCTTAAATCAGCCCCAGCATTTT. This chain connects TRBV28 to TRBJ1-5; TRBD1 matches at 9 bases. Trimming at V came to 5 bases and at J to 4 bases, leaving 6 bases not matched to a gene. The length of the CDR3 is 15 residues. CDR1 and CDR2 from the germline V gene are MDHEN and SYDVKM.

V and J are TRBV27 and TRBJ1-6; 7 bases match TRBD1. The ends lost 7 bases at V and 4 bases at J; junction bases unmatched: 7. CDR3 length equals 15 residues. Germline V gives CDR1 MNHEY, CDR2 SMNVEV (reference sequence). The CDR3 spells CASTTDRDYNSPLHF. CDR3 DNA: TGTGCCAGCACTACCGACAGGGATTATAATTCACCCCTCCACTTT.

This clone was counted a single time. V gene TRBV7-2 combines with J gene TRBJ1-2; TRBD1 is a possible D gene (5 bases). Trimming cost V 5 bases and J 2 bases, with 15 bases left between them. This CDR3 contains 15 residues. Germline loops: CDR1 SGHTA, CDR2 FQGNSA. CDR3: CASSPDAGGNYGYTF. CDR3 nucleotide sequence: TGTGCCAGCAGCCCCGACGCGGGGGGAAACTATGGCTACACCTTC.